A selection of T cell receptor beta chains follows, all from one sample in a study of beta chain features in type 1 diabetes. Method: immunoSEQ multiplex PCR; TCRdb's copy keeps in-frame clones and lacks some. The table records fewer than 300,000 clones, roughly 11% of them present only once. Sequencing used naive CD4+ T cells from blood. The source is a man aged 30 to 39 with type 1 diabetes. The CDR3 runs from the conserved cysteine through the conserved F or W. The order of the fields is CDR3 length, D gene, clone size, V gene, J gene, CDR3 protein, CDR3 DNA. D genes are given only for firm matches. Part of the rows lack a size; the others show once, few, many or a class for expanded clones.

15	-	-	TRBV27	TRBJ2-7	CASRRWGGSSYEQYF	TGTGCCAGCAGGCGGTGGGGGGGCTCGTCCTACGAGCAGTACTTC
16	TRBD2	few	TRBV9	TRBJ2-3	CASSPRTSGGTDTQYF	TGTGCCAGCAGCCCCCGGACTAGCGGGGGAACAGATACGCAGTATTTT
16	-	-	TRBV12-5	TRBJ1-6	CASGSGPSSYNSPLHF	TGTGCTAGTGGGTCAGGGCCGAGCTCCTATAATTCACCCCTCCACTTT
15	-	few	TRBV5-4	TRBJ2-3	CASSPKAGITDTQYF	TGTGCCAGCAGCCCGAAGGCGGGGATCACAGATACGCAGTATTTT
12	-	-	TRBV7-9	TRBJ1-1	CASSDRKLEAFF	TGTGCCAGCAGCGACAGGAAACTTGAAGCTTTCTTT
15	TRBD2	-	TRBV19	TRBJ2-1	CASSVTSGGAYEQFF	TGTGCCAGTAGTGTTACTAGCGGGGGGGCATATGAGCAGTTCTTC
13	-	-	TRBV4-3	TRBJ1-2	CASSHRGLYGYTF	TGCGCCAGCAGCCACCGCGGCCTCTATGGCTACACCTTC
13	TRBD1	once	TRBV6-1	TRBJ1-2	CASSLGQTYGYTF	TGTGCCAGCAGCTTGGGACAGACCTATGGCTACACCTTC
13	TRBD2	-	TRBV28	TRBJ2-1	CASSSRGGNEQFF	TGTGCCAGCAGTAGTCGGGGGGGCAATGAGCAGTTCTTC
11	-	-	TRBV5-1	TRBJ2-5	CASSRQETQYF	TGCGCCAGCTCCCGACAGGAGACCCAGTACTTC
13	-	-	TRBV2	TRBJ1-2	CASNGRPLIGYTF	TGTGCCAGCAATGGCAGGCCACTTATTGGCTACACCTTC
18	TRBD1	few	TRBV11-1	TRBJ2-5	CASSLRQGANLRGETQYF	TGTGCCAGCAGCCTGAGACAGGGGGCTAACTTAAGGGGAGAGACCCAGTACTTC
13	TRBD1	-	TRBV19	TRBJ1-2	CASSPEGAGGYTF	TGTGCCAGTAGCCCTGAGGGGGCCGGAGGCTACACCTTC
17	TRBD1	few	TRBV5-4	TRBJ1-1	CASSLAPGQGRYTEAFF	TGTGCCAGCAGCTTGGCGCCCGGACAGGGAAGATACACTGAAGCTTTCTTT
16	TRBD1	-	TRBV9	TRBJ1-2	CASSVDRQGRVQGYTF	TGTGCCAGCAGCGTAGATCGACAGGGGCGAGTGCAGGGCTACACCTTC
14	-	-	TRBV30	TRBJ2-1	CAWSVAGRYNEQFF	TGTGCCTGGAGTGTGGCGGGACGTTACAATGAGCAGTTCTTC
15	-	few	TRBV13	TRBJ1-1	CASSPIQGMNTEAFF	TGTGCCAGCAGCCCCATACAGGGAATGAACACTGAAGCTTTCTTT
17	TRBD1	few	TRBV14	TRBJ2-7	CASSQAKPGQALYEQYF	TGTGCCAGCAGCCAAGCCAAGCCGGGACAGGCCCTCTACGAGCAGTACTTC
14	TRBD2	few	TRBV7-3	TRBJ2-3	CASSSAGGHDTQYF	TGTGCCAGCAGCTCAGCGGGGGGCCACGATACGCAGTATTTT
15	-	few	TRBV5-4	TRBJ1-1	CASSLGGQMNTEAFF	TGTGCCAGCAGCTTGGGTGGGCAGATGAACACTGAAGCTTTCTTT
12	TRBD1	few	TRBV28	TRBJ2-7	CASQTTGAEQYF	TGTGCCAGCCAAACAACAGGGGCCGAGCAGTACTTC
13	-	few	TRBV11-1	TRBJ1-2	CASSWTAEGGYTF	TGTGCCAGCAGCTGGACGGCCGAGGGTGGCTACACCTTC
18	TRBD1	-	TRBV7-9	TRBJ2-1	CASSFPGQGGFSYNEQFF	TGTGCCAGCAGCTTCCCCGGACAGGGTGGATTCTCCTACAATGAGCAGTTCTTC
14	-	few	TRBV7-9	TRBJ1-1	CASSPGGTNTEAFF	TGTGCCAGCAGCCCGGGGGGGACGAACACTGAAGCTTTCTTT
12	TRBD1	few	TRBV18	TRBJ2-7	CASSTGSYEQYF	TGTGCCAGCTCGACAGGGAGCTACGAGCAGTACTTC
13	TRBD1	once	TRBV4-3	TRBJ1-2	CASNQGGGYGYTF	TGCGCCAGCAACCAGGGGGGTGGCTATGGCTACACCTTC
12	-	-	TRBV5-1	TRBJ2-1	CASSWGRNEQFF	TGCGCCAGCAGCTGGGGCCGTAATGAGCAGTTCTTC
13	TRBD1	few	TRBV10-3	TRBJ1-5	CAISGDSHQPQHF	TGTGCCATCAGTGGGGACAGTCATCAGCCCCAGCATTTT
13	-	few	TRBV2	TRBJ2-7	CASTKGQSREQYF	TGTGCCAGCACCAAAGGACAGTCCAGGGAGCAGTACTTC
15	TRBD1	-	TRBV5-1	TRBJ2-7	CASSYLQGAFYEQYF	TGCGCCAGCAGCTACTTACAGGGGGCCTTCTACGAGCAGTACTTC
13	-	-	TRBV6-6	TRBJ1-1	CASSYSRATEAFF	TGTGCCAGCAGTTACTCGAGGGCCACTGAAGCTTTCTTT
15	-	few	TRBV5-4	TRBJ2-1	CASSLDGGPHNEQFF	TGTGCCAGCAGCTTGGACGGGGGGCCCCACAATGAGCAGTTCTTC
15	TRBD1	few	TRBV14	TRBJ1-2	CASSPTGTGITGYTF	TGTGCCAGCAGCCCTACCGGGACAGGGATTACAGGCTACACCTTC
13	-	-	TRBV15	TRBJ1-2	CATSPSEATGYTF	TGTGCCACCAGCCCCTCAGAAGCGACTGGCTACACCTTC
13	-	few	TRBV18	TRBJ1-6	CASSPDTVSPLHF	TGTGCCAGCTCACCAGATACAGTTTCACCCCTCCACTTT
14	-	few	TRBV25-1	TRBJ2-1	CASSEASYYNEQFF	TGTGCCAGCAGTGAAGCGTCTTATTACAATGAGCAGTTCTTC
16	TRBD2	-	TRBV6-1	TRBJ2-7	CASSEFSGAHSYEQYF	TGTGCCAGCAGTGAATTCAGCGGGGCCCACTCCTACGAGCAGTACTTC
16	-	few	TRBV5-1	TRBJ2-1	CASSWEGEVSYNEQFF	TGCGCCAGCAGCTGGGAAGGGGAAGTGTCCTACAATGAGCAGTTCTTC
13	TRBD1	-	TRBV5-1	TRBJ2-5	CASSPQGSETQYF	TGCGCCAGCAGCCCACAGGGGAGTGAGACCCAGTACTTC
15	-	-	TRBV7-9	TRBJ2-3	CASSFSQGSTDTQYF	TGTGCCAGCAGCTTTAGTCAGGGGTCGACAGATACGCAGTATTTT
17	TRBD2	-	TRBV4-1	TRBJ2-3	CASSQGFSGGLTDTQYF	TGCGCCAGCAGCCAAGGTTTCAGCGGGGGATTGACAGATACGCAGTATTTT
15	TRBD2	-	TRBV6-6	TRBJ2-7	CASSLRGGRSYEQYF	TGTGCCAGCAGTTTGCGGGGGGGCCGCTCCTACGAGCAGTACTTC
14	TRBD1	few	TRBV18	TRBJ2-7	CASSPGTGAYEQYF	TGTGCCAGCTCACCGGGGACAGGGGCTTACGAGCAGTACTTC
13	TRBD1	few	TRBV2	TRBJ1-4	CASRRDRGDQLFF	TGTGCCAGCAGACGGGACAGGGGGGACCAACTGTTTTTT
13	-	-	TRBV7-2	TRBJ2-3	CASSLKGEDTQYF	TGTGCCAGCAGCTTGAAGGGAGAGGATACGCAGTATTTT
15	TRBD2	-	TRBV4-2	TRBJ2-5	CASSQSGGALETQYF	TGTGCCAGCAGCCAAAGCGGGGGGGCCCTGGAGACCCAGTACTTC
13	-	few	TRBV7-3	TRBJ2-1	CASSSDSYNEQFF	TGTGCCAGCAGCTCGGACAGCTACAATGAGCAGTTCTTC
12	-	-	TRBV29-1	TRBJ2-5	CSVVLGEGTQYF	TGCAGCGTTGTTCTAGGCGAAGGAACCCAGTACTTC
16	TRBD2	few	TRBV13	TRBJ2-7	CASTRESSGGSYEQYF	TGTGCCAGCACCCGAGAATCTAGCGGGGGTTCCTACGAGCAGTACTTC